The rows below give T cell receptor beta chains drawn from one sample of a study of blood T cell repertoires in COVID-19. Here immunoSEQ multiplex PCR was the method, and the copy in TCRdb shows in-frame clones only, minus some. The repertoire includes some 220,000 clones, roughly nine tenths of them detected once, and over 3% sits in the top ten. The sample taken for sequencing was PBMCs or T cells enriched from blood (not recorded which). Source of these receptors: a woman in her forties or fifties in a cohort exposed to, infected with or recovered from COVID-19 (not recorded which). CDR3s include the opening cysteine and the closing phenylalanine or tryptophan. A D gene is named only where the DNA matches it firmly. Clone sizes are given selectively: once, few, many, or a class where the clone is expanded.

clone_size	v_call	cdr3_length	d_call	j_call	cdr3_nt	cdr3_aa
-	TRBV2	13	TRBD1	TRBJ2-5	TGTGCCAGCAGACCACTCCCAGGGGGCATCCAGTACTTC	CASRPLPGGIQYF
-	TRBV4-3	12	-	TRBJ1-2	TGCGCCAGCAGCCAGGGCGCCTATGGCTACACCTTC	CASSQGAYGYTF
-	TRBV18	12	-	TRBJ2-7	TGTGCCAGCTCACCCGAGGGTCACGAGCAGTACTTC	CASSPEGHEQYF
-	TRBV28	16	TRBD1	TRBJ1-2	TGTGCCAGCAGTCCGTCCGGGACAGGGCTCAACTATGGCTACACCTTC	CASSPSGTGLNYGYTF
-	TRBV18	15	TRBD1	TRBJ2-5	TGTGCCAGCTCTCTTCGGACAGGGGTAGGGGAGACCCAGTACTTC	CASSLRTGVGETQYF
-	TRBV5-1	16	-	TRBJ2-5	TGCGCCAGCACCGGTCAGGGCCAGCTCTTTCGCGAGACCCAGTACTTC	CASTGQGQLFRETQYF
-	TRBV6-5	11	-	TRBJ1-3	TGTGCCAGCAGTTCTGCAGACACCATATATTTT	CASSSADTIYF
-	TRBV11-2	13	-	TRBJ2-5	TGTGCCAGCAGCTTAGCGTTTCGGGAGACCCAGTACTTC	CASSLAFRETQYF
-	TRBV4-1	14	-	TRBJ1-6	TGCGCCAGCAGCCAAGACCCCCTAAATTCACCCCTCCACTTT	CASSQDPLNSPLHF
-	TRBV9	15	TRBD1	TRBJ1-2	TGTGCCAGCAGCCCCAGACAGGGAGTTGGGGTTGGCTACACCTTC	CASSPRQGVGVGYTF
-	TRBV6-5	11	TRBD1	TRBJ1-1	TGTGCCAGCACCATGACAGGGGCAACTTTCTTT	CASTMTGATFF
-	TRBV5-1	15	-	TRBJ2-5	TGCGCCAGCAGCTTGCAGGGGTCGGTACAAGAGACCCAGTACTTC	CASSLQGSVQETQYF
-	TRBV28	14	-	TRBJ1-5	TGTGCCAGCAGTTTCCGACTCGGCTCAGAGCCCCAGCATTTT	CASSFRLGSEPQHF
-	TRBV29-1	14	-	TRBJ1-1	TGCAGCGTTGTTAAGGGGCTACGGGACACTGAAGCTTTCTTT	CSVVKGLRDTEAFF
-	TRBV27	14	TRBD1	TRBJ1-1	TGTGCCAGCAGCCGACCTGGGACAGCGGATGAAGCTTTCTTT	CASSRPGTADEAFF
-	TRBV2	15	-	TRBJ1-5	TGTGCCAGCAGTGACGACACCGGGGGGGATCAGCCCCAGCATTTT	CASSDDTGGDQPQHF
-	TRBV19	12	-	TRBJ1-3	TGTGCCAGTAGCTTCTCTGGAAACACCATATATTTT	CASSFSGNTIYF
-	TRBV5-1	13	-	TRBJ2-2	TGCGCCAGCAGCTTGGACGGGGCCGGGGAGCTGTTTTTT	CASSLDGAGELFF
-	TRBV5-4	18	TRBD1	TRBJ1-1	TGTGCCAGCAGCTTGGCTGTAGCCCCGGGGGCAGGGGGCTCTGAAGCTTTCTTT	CASSLAVAPGAGGSEAFF
-	TRBV15	15	TRBD2	TRBJ2-2	TGTGCCACCAGCACGGGACTAGCGGGCACCGGGGAGCTGTTTTTT	CATSTGLAGTGELFF
-	TRBV15	15	-	TRBJ1-5	TGTGCCACCAGCAGAGTCACGGGGGGGAGTCAGCCCCAGCATTTT	CATSRVTGGSQPQHF
-	TRBV4-1	16	TRBD2	TRBJ2-3	TGCGCCAGCAGCCTACGACTAGCGGGGGGGACAGATACGCAGTATTTT	CASSLRLAGGTDTQYF
once	TRBV7-9	15	-	TRBJ1-2	TGTGCCAGCAGCTCCGGGGGGACGACAGACTATGGCTACACCTTC	CASSSGGTTDYGYTF
-	TRBV5-1	16	TRBD2	TRBJ2-7	TGCGCCAGCAGCTTGGGTGGGACTAGCGGCTCCTACGAGCAGTACTTC	CASSLGGTSGSYEQYF
-	TRBV21-1	16	-	TRBJ2-7	TGTGCCAGCAGCAATGAGTGGGGGGGGAGCTCCTACGAGCAGTACTTC	CASSNEWGGSSYEQYF
-	TRBV2	13	-	TRBJ1-2	TGTGCCAGCACCGCCCGGGGGAACTATGGCTACACCTTC	CASTARGNYGYTF
-	TRBV7-2	13	-	TRBJ1-5	TGTGCCAGCAGCTTAGGGGAGGGTCAGCCCCAGCATTTT	CASSLGEGQPQHF
-	TRBV30	16	TRBD1	TRBJ1-3	TGTGCCTGGAGTGTAGGGACAGGGGGCTTTCGAAACACCATATATTTT	CAWSVGTGGFRNTIYF
-	TRBV7-9	19	TRBD1	TRBJ1-4	TGTGCCAGCAGCTACAAGTTGGGACAGGGTGGAGGCCCTAATGAAAAACTGTTTTTT	CASSYKLGQGGGPNEKLFF
-	TRBV2	13	-	TRBJ1-2	TGTGCCAGCAGTGTTGGGGAGATCTATGGCTACACCTTC	CASSVGEIYGYTF
-	TRBV30	17	-	TRBJ1-4	TGTGCCTGGACTCTCGAGGGAATTATCAGGTCTAATGAAAAACTGTTTTTT	CAWTLEGIIRSNEKLFF
-	TRBV4-2	12	-	TRBJ2-7	TGTGCCAGCAGCCCAGACACAGGGGAGCAGTACTTC	CASSPDTGEQYF
-	TRBV9	15	-	TRBJ2-5	TGTGCCAGCAGCGTAGCTTCAGCGTACCAAGAGACCCAGTACTTC	CASSVASAYQETQYF
-	TRBV7-9	14	-	TRBJ1-2	TGTGCCAGCAGCCCCCAGGTACTGAACTATGGCTACACCTTC	CASSPQVLNYGYTF
-	TRBV7-2	14	-	TRBJ2-2	TGTGCCAGCAGTTATACAGGGAATAGGGGGGAGCTGTTTTTT	CASSYTGNRGELFF
-	TRBV28	14	TRBD1	TRBJ1-1	TGTGCCAGCAGACAGGGGTGGATGAACACTGAAGCTTTCTTT	CASRQGWMNTEAFF